What follows are 13 T cell receptor beta chains derived from one specimen sequenced in a study of T-cell memory formation after mild COVID-19. TCRdb itself ran the 5' RACE reads through MiXCR, one entry per CDR3 protein. Of approximately 350,000 distinct CDR3 sequences in the sample, approximately 14% were seen once. Sequences were obtained from PBMCs or a T cell subset sorted from them (not recorded which). All receptors derive from a man between 18 and 29 years old who had mild COVID-19 (a few samples of this study predate the infection). Cell type and time point are not known.

The chain uses TRBV11-2 and TRBJ2-3, with D possibly matching TRBD1 (7 bases). V was cut by 11 bases and J by 3 bases, with 15 bases left in between. The CDR3 is made up of 13 amino acids. CDR1 SGHAT and CDR2 FQNNGV come from the germline V gene. In DNA, the CDR3 is TGTGCCGGACAGGCGCTAGCGACAGATACGCAGTATTTT. Its translation is CAGQALATDTQYF.

This clonotype was picked up a small number of times. This sequence joins TRBV6-2 or TRBV6-3 and TRBJ2-3; possibly TRBD1 for D (6 bases). CDR3 size: 15 residues. V lost 2 bases to trimming and J lost 5 bases, with 14 bases between them. Germline V gene sequence: CDR1 MNHEY, CDR2 SVGEGT. Written as DNA, the CDR3 is TGTGCCAGCAGTTACGCAGACAGGTTCGGAGATACGCAGTATTTT. Residues: CASSYADRFGDTQYF.

The chain joins TRBV4-1 to TRBJ2-2; TRBD1 matches at 9 bases. V lost 2 bases to trimming and J lost 1 base; unmatched junction nucleotides: 5. There are 17 residues in the CDR3. In germline, CDR1 is MGHRA, CDR2 YSYEKL. CDR3 coding DNA: TGCGCCAGCAGCCAAACTGGACAGGGGAGGAACACCGGGGAGCTGTTTTTT. Encoded protein: CASSQTGQGRNTGELFF.

CDR3 sequence: CASSFESGAYEQYF. The CDR3 DNA reads TGTGCCAGCAGCTTCGAAAGCGGGGCCTACGAGCAGTACTTC. This chain connects TRBV7-2 to TRBJ2-7; TRBD2 matches 7 bases. The V gene's germline CDR1 is SGHTA and CDR2 FQGNSA. The CDR3 extends over 14 amino acids. J was trimmed by 2 bases and V by 3 bases; bases with no gene match: 4.

This clonotype has a handful of counts. The rearrangement joins TRBV19 to TRBJ2-3; 7 bases fit TRBD1. The CDR3 totals 14 residues. V dropped 4 bases and J dropped 5; count of bases not matched to a gene: 6. The V gene's germline CDR1 is LNHDA and CDR2 SQIVND (reference sequence). The CDR3 loop is CASSTRQGGDTQYF. In nucleotides, the CDR3 is TGTGCCAGTAGTACCCGACAGGGCGGAGATACGCAGTATTTT.

This clonotype was detected only a few times. The genes are TRBV3-1 and TRBJ1-1; D ambiguous. Trimming took 7 bases from V and 0 from J, leaving 18 bases between them. The CDR3 sequence is 16 residues long. CDR1 LGHDT and CDR2 YNNKEL come from the germline V gene (reference sequence). The CDR3 sequence is CASTHNLISLNTEAFF. In nucleotides, the CDR3 is TGTGCCAGCACTCACAACCTTATTAGTCTGAACACTGAAGCTTTCTTT.

V gene TRBV11-2 combines with J gene TRBJ2-1, with 16 bases lining up with TRBD2. The junction had 4 bases not matched to a gene; V was cut back by 4 bases and J by 1 base. This CDR3 has 18 amino acids. In germline, CDR1 is SGHAT, CDR2 FQNNGV. This chain's CDR3 is CASSSGLAGGLSYNEQFF. The CDR3 coding sequence is TGTGCCAGCAGCTCGGGACTAGCGGGGGGGCTGTCCTACAATGAGCAGTTCTTC.

This clonotype was detected ten times or more. This chain links TRBV5-1 with TRBJ2-5; 8 bases are a match to TRBD1. The CDR3 totals 16 residues. CDR1 is SGHRS and CDR2 is YFSETQ in the germline V gene. V shed 2 bases and J 1 base; nucleotides not matched to a gene: 7. This CDR3 reads CASSFFGTGTQETQYF. In nucleotides, the CDR3 is TGCGCCAGCAGCTTTTTCGGGACAGGCACCCAAGAGACCCAGTACTTC.

This clonotype has ten or more counts. The V and J genes are TRBV4-3 and TRBJ2-6; 9 positions match TRBD1. Germline-derived CDR1 and CDR2 are LGHNA and YSLEER. J lost 3 bases, V lost 1 base, and 1 base had no gene match. CDR3 size: 16 residues. The CDR3 reads CASSQGQGVGANVLTF. The CDR3 DNA is TGCGCCAGCAGCCAAGGACAGGGGGTTGGGGCCAACGTCCTGACTTTC.

The chain uses TRBV29-1 and TRBJ1-3, with TRBD1 matching 7 bases. The CDR3 has 13 residues. V was clipped by 7 bases and J by 4 bases; unmatched bases: 7. CDR1 and CDR2 (germline): SQVTM, ANQGSEA. CDR3 nucleotides: TGCAGCGCCGGCGACAGGGCGGGAAACACCATATATTTT. This sequence encodes CSAGDRAGNTIYF.

Written as DNA, the CDR3 is TGCGCCAGCAGCCAAGGTGGGCTTCGGGGGTTCCGTACCGGGGAGCTGTTTTTT. Its protein is CASSQGGLRGFRTGELFF. The chain combines TRBV4-1 with TRBJ2-2; possibly TRBD2 for D (6 bases). Germline V gene data show CDR1 as MGHRA and CDR2 as YSYEKL. The length of the CDR3 is 18 residues. V shed 1 base and J shed 5 bases, with 20 bases lying between them.

J is TRBJ2-3 and V is TRBV7-2, with 9 nucleotides matching TRBD2. The CDR3 consists of 15 residues. The germline gives CDR1 SGHTA, CDR2 FQGNSA. V gave up 6 bases and J gave up 2 bases; unmatched junction bases: 6. Here the CDR3 DNA reads TGTGCCAGCAGAACGACTAGCGGCCACACAGATACGCAGTATTTT. Protein product: CASRTTSGHTDTQYF.

This clonotype was counted a single time. The chain combines TRBV20-1 with TRBJ1-1; D gene unclear. The CDR3 sequence is 13 residues long. Trimming shortened V by 5 bases and J by 5 bases, and 15 bases separated the two germline ends. Per germline, CDR1 DFQATT and CDR2 SNEGSKA (reference sequence). The CDR3 sequence is CSAGLGMGTEAFF. DNA for the CDR3: TGCAGTGCTGGGCTTGGGATGGGGACTGAAGCTTTCTTT.